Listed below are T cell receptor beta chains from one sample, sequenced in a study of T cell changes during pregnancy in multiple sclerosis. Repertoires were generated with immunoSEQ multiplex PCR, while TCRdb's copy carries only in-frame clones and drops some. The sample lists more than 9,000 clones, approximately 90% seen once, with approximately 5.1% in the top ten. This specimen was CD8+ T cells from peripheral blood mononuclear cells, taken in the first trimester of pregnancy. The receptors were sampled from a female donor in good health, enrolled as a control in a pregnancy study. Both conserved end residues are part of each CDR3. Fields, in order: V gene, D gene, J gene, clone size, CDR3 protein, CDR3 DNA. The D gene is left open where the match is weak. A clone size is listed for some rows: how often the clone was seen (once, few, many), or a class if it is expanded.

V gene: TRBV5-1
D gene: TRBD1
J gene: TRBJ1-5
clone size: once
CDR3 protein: CASSQGQNQPQHF
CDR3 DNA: TGCGCCAGCAGCCAGGGACAGAATCAGCCCCAGCATTTT

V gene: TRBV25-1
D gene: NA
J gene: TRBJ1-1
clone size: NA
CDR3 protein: CASSEWVLGGERDTEAFF
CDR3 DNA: TGTGCCAGCAGTGAATGGGTGCTAGGGGGTGAGAGAGACACTGAAGCTTTCTTT

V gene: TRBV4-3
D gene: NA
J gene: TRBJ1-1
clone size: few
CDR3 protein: CASSQGQMNTEAFF
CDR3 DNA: TGCGCCAGCAGCCAAGGACAAATGAACACTGAAGCTTTCTTT

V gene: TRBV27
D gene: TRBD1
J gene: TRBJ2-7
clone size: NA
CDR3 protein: CASSLAAGQASYEQYF
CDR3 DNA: TGTGCCAGCAGTTTAGCGGCGGGACAGGCCTCCTACGAGCAGTACTTC

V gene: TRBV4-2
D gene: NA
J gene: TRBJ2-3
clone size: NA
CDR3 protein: CASSQKRGTGTDTQYF
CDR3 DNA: TGTGCCAGCAGCCAGAAGCGGGGGACAGGCACAGATACGCAGTATTTT

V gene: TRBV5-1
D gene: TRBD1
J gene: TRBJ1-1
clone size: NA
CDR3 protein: CASSLSQGVTEAFF
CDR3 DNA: TGCGCCAGCAGCTTGTCACAGGGGGTCACTGAAGCTTTCTTT

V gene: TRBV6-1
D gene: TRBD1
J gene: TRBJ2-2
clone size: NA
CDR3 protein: CASGQGPNTGELFF
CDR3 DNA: TGTGCCAGCGGACAGGGGCCGAACACCGGGGAGCTGTTTTTT

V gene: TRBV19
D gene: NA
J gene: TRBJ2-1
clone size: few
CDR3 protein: CASSTSYDYNEQFF
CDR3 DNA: TGTGCCAGTAGTACGTCCTATGACTACAATGAGCAGTTCTTC

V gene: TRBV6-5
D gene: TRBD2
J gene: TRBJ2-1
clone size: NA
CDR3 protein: CASSWTSGDNEQFF
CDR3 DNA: TGTGCCAGCAGTTGGACTAGCGGGGATAATGAGCAGTTCTTC

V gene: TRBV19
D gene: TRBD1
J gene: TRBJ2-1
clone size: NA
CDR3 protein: CASKNRRQGAYNEQFF
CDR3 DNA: TGTGCCAGCAAAAATAGACGACAGGGTGCTTACAATGAGCAGTTCTTC

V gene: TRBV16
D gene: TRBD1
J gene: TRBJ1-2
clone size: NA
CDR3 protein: CASSQSETGKYGYTF
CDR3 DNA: TGTGCCAGCAGCCAATCGGAGACAGGGAAATATGGCTACACCTTC